These T cell receptor beta chains were read from a single sample in a study of blood T cell repertoires in COVID-19. This table comes from immunoSEQ multiplex PCR, and its TCRdb copy is limited to in-frame clones, with some not included. The data contain under 200,000 clones, around 82% of them singletons. The sample was PBMCs or T cells enriched from blood (not recorded which). These receptors all stem from a man in his 60s who had recovered from COVID-19. Each CDR3 is given with its conserved first and last residue. The order of the fields is V gene, J gene, D gene, clone size, CDR3 DNA, CDR3 protein. D genes are given only for firm matches. The size entry is marked missing in some rows and otherwise reads once, few, many or a size class.

TRBV6-6	TRBJ1-2	TRBD1	.	TGTGCCAGCAGTTCCCCGGGACAGGGGGCCTATGGCTACACCTTC	CASSSPGQGAYGYTF
TRBV14	TRBJ1-1	TRBD1	.	TGTGCCAGCTCACCGACAGGGCCCACTGAAGCTTTCTTT	CASSPTGPTEAFF
TRBV18	TRBJ1-2	.	.	TGTGCCAGCTCATTGGACATGGTAGGCGGCTACACCTTC	CASSLDMVGGYTF
TRBV7-9	TRBJ1-3	.	.	TGTGCCAGCAGCTTAGAGAGTTGGCAGGGCTCTGGAAACACCATATATTTT	CASSLESWQGSGNTIYF
TRBV10-3	TRBJ1-2	.	.	TGTGCCATCTCCCCCTCGGGGATGTTTGGCTACACCTTC	CAISPSGMFGYTF
TRBV12-5	TRBJ2-3	TRBD1	few	TGTGCTAGTGGCCCTGACAGGGGGGCAGATACGCAGTATTTT	CASGPDRGADTQYF
TRBV3-1/TRBV3-2	TRBJ2-7	.	few	TGTGCCAGCAGCCGAGAAGATTTAACAGGGCTTCCCTACGAGCAGTACTTC	CASSREDLTGLPYEQYF
TRBV27	TRBJ2-1	.	.	TGTGCCAGCAGTGTACAGGGGGGGCTCAATGAGCAGTTCTTC	CASSVQGGLNEQFF
TRBV30	TRBJ1-5	.	.	TGTGCCTGGGGACACAGAGGGGGGGCTTTGAGCAATCAGCCCCAGCATTTT	CAWGHRGGALSNQPQHF
TRBV10-3	TRBJ2-1	.	.	TGTGCCATCAGTGAGATCGGGGGGCCATACAATGAGCAGTTCTTC	CAISEIGGPYNEQFF
TRBV28	TRBJ1-2	.	.	TGTGCCAGCAGTTTACAACCGGGAGGCTACACCTTC	CASSLQPGGYTF
TRBV4-2	TRBJ2-1	TRBD1	.	TGTGCCAGCAGCCGGGGACAGGACTCCTACAATGAGCAGTTCTTC	CASSRGQDSYNEQFF
TRBV27	TRBJ1-1	TRBD1	.	TGTGCCAGCAGTTTACTGTCGGACAGGGGGAAACACACTGAAGCTTTCTTT	CASSLLSDRGKHTEAFF
TRBV24-1	TRBJ2-7	.	once	TGTGCCACCTCGCAGTCGAACTACGAGCAGTACTTC	CATSQSNYEQYF
TRBV30	TRBJ1-2	.	.	TGTGCCTGGAGTGTTGGAGGCGGCTATGGCTACACCTTC	CAWSVGGGYGYTF
TRBV5-1	TRBJ2-3	TRBD1	.	TGCGCCAGCAGACCGTTTACAGGGGGCACAGATACGCAGTATTTT	CASRPFTGGTDTQYF
TRBV18	TRBJ1-2	.	.	TGTGCCAGCTCACCCAACAGAACACCGTCTAACTATGGCTACACCTTC	CASSPNRTPSNYGYTF
TRBV27	TRBJ2-1	.	.	TGTGCCAGCCTCGGGTTGGGTTTTGGCAATGAGCAGTTCTTC	CASLGLGFGNEQFF
TRBV7-9	TRBJ1-5	TRBD1	.	TGTGCCAGCAGCTTAGCGGGACAGGGGGCGGTCAGTCTCGGTCAGCCCCAGCATTTT	CASSLAGQGAVSLGQPQHF
TRBV6-5	TRBJ1-6	TRBD1	few	TGTGCCAGCAGGAGACAGGGGATAGTTGATTCACCCCTCCACTTT	CASRRQGIVDSPLHF
TRBV11-3	TRBJ2-2	TRBD2	.	TGTGCCAGCAGCTCCTCCCCGTTGGCGGGAGGCACCGGGGAGCTGTTTTTT	CASSSSPLAGGTGELFF
TRBV6-5	TRBJ1-5	TRBD1	.	TGTGCCAGCAGTCTGGGACAGCTCAATCAGCCCCAGCATTTT	CASSLGQLNQPQHF
TRBV9	TRBJ2-5	.	.	TGTGCCAGCAGCGTAGGAGCGGTCCTATCCCAAGAGACCCAGTACTTC	CASSVGAVLSQETQYF
TRBV5-6	TRBJ2-1	.	.	TGTGCCAGCAGCTTCCCCTGGGGAGCAGACAATGAGCAGTTCTTC	CASSFPWGADNEQFF
TRBV7-2	TRBJ1-1	TRBD1	.	TGTGCCAGCAGCTTAGTAGTGACAGGGGGCTTGTATACTGAAGCTTTCTTT	CASSLVVTGGLYTEAFF
TRBV6-5	TRBJ2-7	.	.	TGTGCCAGCAGAGGGGTCCGGGACATATCCTACGAGCAGTACTTC	CASRGVRDISYEQYF
TRBV3-1/TRBV3-2	TRBJ1-3	.	.	TGTGCCAGCAGCCAACTGTTGGGAAACACCATATATTTT	CASSQLLGNTIYF
TRBV9	TRBJ1-2	.	.	TGTGCCAGCAGCGTAGAAGGGGAGGGCGGCTACACCTTC	CASSVEGEGGYTF
TRBV2	TRBJ2-2	TRBD2	.	TGTGCCAGCAGGGATGGTAGCGGGCAGAACACCGGGGAGCTGTTTTTT	CASRDGSGQNTGELFF
TRBV5-4	TRBJ1-2	.	.	TGTGCCAGCAGCTCAAGGGGGACACTAAACTATGGCTACACCTTC	CASSSRGTLNYGYTF
TRBV3-1/TRBV3-2	TRBJ1-1	.	once	TGTGCCAGCAGCCGACCGGGGGTCGGCACTGAAGCTTTCTTT	CASSRPGVGTEAFF
TRBV12-5	TRBJ1-2	TRBD1	.	TGTGCTAGTGGGGGACAGACGACAAACTATGGCTACACCTTC	CASGGQTTNYGYTF
TRBV28	TRBJ1-4	TRBD1	once	TGTGCCAGCAGCCCTCCGGGACAGGGGCACGCAACTAATGAAAAACTGTTTTTT	CASSPPGQGHATNEKLFF
TRBV5-8	TRBJ2-1	TRBD1	.	TGTGCCAGCAGCTCCCGGGACAGCAGAGAAGGCAATGAGCAGTTCTTC	CASSSRDSREGNEQFF
TRBV29-1	TRBJ1-2	.	.	TGCAGCGTTGAGATCGGGCAGGGATTCAGTGGCTACACCTTC	CSVEIGQGFSGYTF
TRBV28	TRBJ2-3	.	.	TGTGCCAGCAGTTTACAGGGTGGCAGGCGAAGCACAGATACGCAGTATTTT	CASSLQGGRRSTDTQYF
TRBV5-1	TRBJ2-3	TRBD2	.	TGCGCCAGCAGCTTTGCGCCGGGACTAGGGACAGATACGCAGTATTTT	CASSFAPGLGTDTQYF
TRBV29-1	TRBJ2-7	.	.	TGCAGCGTTGAAGGGCAGGGGGGTATGTCCTACGAGCAGTACTTC	CSVEGQGGMSYEQYF
TRBV6-2/TRBV6-3	TRBJ2-3	.	few	TGTGCCAGCAGTTCGACAGATACGCAGTATTTT	CASSSTDTQYF
TRBV7-8	TRBJ2-7	TRBD2	.	TGTGCCAGCAGCCCCATAGCGGGAGTAACCCAGGTCGAGCAGTACTTC	CASSPIAGVTQVEQYF
TRBV28	TRBJ1-1	.	.	TGTGCCAGCAGTGAGATCTCACAGGTTGAAGCTTTCTTT	CASSEISQVEAFF
TRBV6-1	TRBJ1-2	.	.	TGTGCCAGCAGTGAAGCTAGAGGTGCTAACTATGGCTACACCTTC	CASSEARGANYGYTF
TRBV27	TRBJ1-1	TRBD1	.	TGTGCCAGCAGTGCCGGGACAGGGTTCACTGAAGCTTTCTTT	CASSAGTGFTEAFF
TRBV4-1	TRBJ1-5	TRBD1	.	TGCGCCAGCAGCCACGTGGACAGGGGTAATCAGCCCCAGCATTTT	CASSHVDRGNQPQHF
TRBV7-3	TRBJ2-3	TRBD2	.	TGTGCCAGCAGCTACATTGCGAATATAGCGGGGGGGCCAGGAGATACGCAGTATTTT	CASSYIANIAGGPGDTQYF
TRBV28	TRBJ2-1	TRBD2	.	TGTGCCAGCAGAGGACTAGCGGGAGTTCTGTTCTTC	CASRGLAGVLFF
TRBV10-1	TRBJ1-1	.	.	TGCGCCAGCAGTGAGGTGGAGGGGCGCAAATTTCACGGATCTGAAGCTTTCTTT	CASSEVEGRKFHGSEAFF
TRBV12-3/TRBV12-4	TRBJ1-4	.	.	TGTGCCAGCAGTGCCGGGGGGTATGAAAAACTGTTTTTT	CASSAGGYEKLFF
TRBV2	TRBJ1-4	.	.	TGTGCCAGCAAAGGACAGCTAAGCCGCAATGAAAAACTGTTTTTT	CASKGQLSRNEKLFF
TRBV28	TRBJ2-5	TRBD1	.	TGTGCCAGCAGTTTTGCGACAGGGTACCAAGAGACCCAGTACTTC	CASSFATGYQETQYF
TRBV29-1	TRBJ1-4	TRBD1	.	TGCAGTGTCCGGACAGGGGAGCGGAATGAAAAACTGTTTTTT	CSVRTGERNEKLFF
TRBV11-2	TRBJ2-1	.	.	TGTGCCAGCAGCTCCACGGCGGGGTACAATGAGCAGTTCTTC	CASSSTAGYNEQFF
TRBV5-4	TRBJ2-3	TRBD2	.	TGTGCCAGCAGCTCCCGGGACTACACAGATACGCAGTATTTT	CASSSRDYTDTQYF
TRBV28	TRBJ2-5	TRBD1	.	TGTGCCAGCAGGTTCAGGGGGCAAGAGACCCAGTACTTC	CASRFRGQETQYF
TRBV28	TRBJ2-1	TRBD1	.	TGTGCCAGCAGCCGGGACAGCTCCTACAATGAGCAGTTCTTC	CASSRDSSYNEQFF
TRBV19	TRBJ2-1	TRBD2	.	TGTGCCAGTAGGCCCTACACTAGCGGGAACTACAATGAGCAGTTCTTC	CASRPYTSGNYNEQFF
TRBV19	TRBJ2-7	TRBD1	.	TGTGCCAGTAGTGATAAGGGGACAGGGGACGAGCAGTACTTC	CASSDKGTGDEQYF
TRBV5-4	TRBJ2-5	.	.	TGTGCCAGCAGCTTGGATAGTGCGGGGACCCAGTACTTC	CASSLDSAGTQYF
TRBV27	TRBJ2-7	TRBD1	.	TGTGCCAGCAGTAGAACCGGGACAGGGAACTACGAGCAGTACTTC	CASSRTGTGNYEQYF
TRBV6-5	TRBJ1-2	.	.	TGTGCCAGCAGTAGGCAGGGAACGGGCTACACCTTC	CASSRQGTGYTF